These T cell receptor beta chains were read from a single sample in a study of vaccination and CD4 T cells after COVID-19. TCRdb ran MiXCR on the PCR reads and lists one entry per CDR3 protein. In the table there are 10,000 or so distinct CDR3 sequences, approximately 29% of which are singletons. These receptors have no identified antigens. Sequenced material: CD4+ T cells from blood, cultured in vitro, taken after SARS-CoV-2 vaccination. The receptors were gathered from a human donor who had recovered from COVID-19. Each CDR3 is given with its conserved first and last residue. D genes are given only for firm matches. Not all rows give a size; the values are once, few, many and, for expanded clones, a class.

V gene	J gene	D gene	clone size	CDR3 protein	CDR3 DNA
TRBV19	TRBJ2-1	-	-	CASTLWGGAYNEQFF	TGTGCCAGTACCTTATGGGGCGGCGCCTACAATGAGCAGTTCTTC
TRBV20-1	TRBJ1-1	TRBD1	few	CSASRDRGTEAFF	TGCAGTGCTAGTCGGGACAGGGGAACTGAAGCTTTCTTT
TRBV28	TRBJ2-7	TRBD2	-	CASSPLSGLAGGPGYEQYF	TGTGCCAGCAGCCCCCTAAGTGGACTAGCGGGAGGGCCGGGCTACGAGCAGTACTTC
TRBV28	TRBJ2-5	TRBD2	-	CASSLEGTSVKLKTQYF	TGTGCCAGCAGTTTAGAGGGGACTAGCGTTAAGTTAAAGACCCAGTACTTC
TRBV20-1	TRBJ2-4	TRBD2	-	CSARSRLAGGGNIQYF	TGCAGTGCTAGATCCCGACTAGCGGGAGGCGGGAACATTCAGTACTTC
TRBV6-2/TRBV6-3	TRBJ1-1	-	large	CASSPQKGQLNTEAFF	TGTGCCAGCAGCCCACAAAAAGGACAGCTGAACACTGAAGCTTTCTTT
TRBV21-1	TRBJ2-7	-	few	CASSKQASGSTYEQYF	TGTGCCAGCAGCAAGCAGGCTAGCGGTTCCACCTACGAGCAGTACTTC
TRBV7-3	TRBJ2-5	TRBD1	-	CASRLGGALQETQYF	TGTGCCAGCAGATTAGGGGGCGCGCTCCAAGAGACCCAGTACTTC
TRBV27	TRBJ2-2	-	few	CASSLWRSDTGELFF	TGTGCCAGCAGTTTGTGGAGGTCCGACACCGGGGAGCTGTTTTTT
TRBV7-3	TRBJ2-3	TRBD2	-	CASSLTSGSTDTQYF	TGTGCCAGCAGCCTTACTAGCGGAAGCACAGATACGCAGTATTTT
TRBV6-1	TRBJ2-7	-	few	CASRITIKREQYF	TGTGCCAGCAGAATAACAATAAAGAGGGAGCAGTACTTC
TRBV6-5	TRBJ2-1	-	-	CASSYRLVRNEQFF	TGTGCCAGCAGTTACAGGCTAGTTCGGAATGAGCAGTTCTTC
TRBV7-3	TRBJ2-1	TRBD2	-	CASSLMAGLAGGDNEQFF	TGTGCCAGCAGCTTAATGGCCGGACTAGCGGGCGGTGACAATGAGCAGTTCTTC
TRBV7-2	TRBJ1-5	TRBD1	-	CASSFGQGPNQLQHF	TGTGCCAGCAGCTTCGGACAGGGCCCGAATCAGCTCCAGCATTTT
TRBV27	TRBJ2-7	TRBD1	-	CASRARTGGSYEQYF	TGTGCCAGCCGAGCTCGGACAGGGGGCTCCTACGAGCAGTACTTC
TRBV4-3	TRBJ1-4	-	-	CASSLRGGTVNEKLFF	TGCGCCAGCAGTTTGAGGGGGGGGACGGTTAATGAAAAACTGTTTTTT
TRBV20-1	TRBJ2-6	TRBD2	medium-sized	CSASLLAGGWAGANVLTF	TGCAGTGCTAGCCTACTAGCGGGGGGTTGGGCTGGGGCCAACGTCCTGACTTTC
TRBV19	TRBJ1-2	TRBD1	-	CASSFQAQGYGYTF	TGTGCCAGTAGTTTCCAAGCACAGGGGTATGGCTACACCTTC
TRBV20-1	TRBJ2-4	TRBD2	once	CSAPDQRTSGRGNIQYF	TGCAGTGCGCCAGACCAAAGGACTAGCGGGAGGGGAAACATTCAGTACTTC
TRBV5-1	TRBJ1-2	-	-	CASSSTGNYGYTF	TGCGCCAGCAGCTCGACTGGGAACTATGGCTACACCTTC
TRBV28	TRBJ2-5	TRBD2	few	CASSKSPGLGAIQETQYF	TGTGCCAGCAGTAAATCTCCGGGACTAGGGGCTATCCAAGAGACCCAGTACTTC
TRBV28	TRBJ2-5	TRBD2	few	CASSFHGSGAETQYF	TGTGCCAGCAGTTTTCATGGTAGCGGGGCAGAGACCCAGTACTTC
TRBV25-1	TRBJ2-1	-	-	CASSRGYWQFF	TGTGCCAGCAGCCGGGGGTATTGGCAGTTCTTC
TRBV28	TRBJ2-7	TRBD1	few	CASSAVQGASYEQYF	TGTGCCAGCAGTGCCGTCCAGGGGGCCTCCTACGAGCAGTACTTC
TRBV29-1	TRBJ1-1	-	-	CSVSPRTTGNTEAFF	TGCAGCGTTTCCCCCAGAACAACGGGGAACACTGAAGCTTTCTTT
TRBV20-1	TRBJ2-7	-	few	CSARLQWPSSEQYF	TGCAGTGCTAGGTTACAGTGGCCCTCCTCCGAGCAGTACTTC
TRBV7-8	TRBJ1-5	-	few	CASSLVVGLAGNQPQHF	TGTGCCAGCAGCTTAGTTGTTGGGCTGGCGGGCAATCAGCCCCAGCATTTT
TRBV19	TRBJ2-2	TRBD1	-	CASKNRDRGSGELFF	TGTGCCAGCAAGAACCGGGACAGGGGTTCCGGGGAGCTGTTTTTT
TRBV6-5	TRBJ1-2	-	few	CASSYFTSDSPRGGYTF	TGTGCCAGCAGTTACTTTACCTCCGACAGCCCCCGGGGTGGCTACACCTTC
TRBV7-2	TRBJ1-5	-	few	CASSLGGGANQPQHF	TGTGCCAGCAGCTTAGGTGGGGGGGCGAATCAGCCCCAGCATTTT
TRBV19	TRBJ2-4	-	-	CASSIRSDRQYDKNIQYF	TGTGCCAGTAGTATTAGGTCCGACAGACAATATGACAAAAACATTCAGTACTTC
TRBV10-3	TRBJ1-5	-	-	CAIRGDLNQPQHF	TGTGCCATCAGGGGGGACCTCAATCAGCCCCAGCATTTT
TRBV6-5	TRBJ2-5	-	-	CASSYSRGASQETQYF	TGTGCCAGCAGTTACTCGAGGGGGGCGAGTCAAGAGACCCAGTACTTC
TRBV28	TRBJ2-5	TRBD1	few	CASSFPTGGEETQYF	TGTGCCAGCAGTTTTCCGACAGGGGGCGAGGAGACCCAGTACTTC
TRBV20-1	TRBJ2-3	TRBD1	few	CSASDTGERTDTQYF	TGCAGTGCTAGTGACACAGGGGAAAGAACAGATACGCAGTATTTT
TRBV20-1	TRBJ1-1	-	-	CSAQSRGSWAFF	TGCAGTGCGCAAAGCCGGGGCAGTTGGGCTTTCTTT
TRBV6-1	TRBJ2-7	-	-	CASSRGTTAQYF	TGTGCCAGCAGTAGAGGGACAACGGCGCAGTACTTC
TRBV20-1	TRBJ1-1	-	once	CSASEGGTGAFF	TGCAGTGCTAGCGAGGGTGGAACTGGAGCTTTCTTT
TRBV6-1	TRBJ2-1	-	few	CASSLPGTNEQFF	TGTGCCAGCAGTCTACCCGGGACCAATGAGCAGTTCTTC
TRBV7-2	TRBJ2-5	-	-	CASSILMGETQYF	TGTGCCAGCAGCATTTTGATGGGGGAGACCCAGTACTTC
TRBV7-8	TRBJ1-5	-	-	CASSPRGLLGPGDQPQHF	TGTGCCAGCAGCCCTAGGGGACTTCTGGGACCCGGTGATCAGCCCCAGCATTTT
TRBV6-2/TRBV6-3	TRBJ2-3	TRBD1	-	CASSRQGSTDTQYF	TGTGCCAGCAGTCGACAGGGGAGCACAGATACGCAGTATTTT
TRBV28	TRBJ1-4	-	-	CASRPTPEKLFF	TGTGCCAGCAGACCCACCCCTGAAAAACTGTTTTTT